Listed here are 3 T cell receptor beta chains from one sample, sequenced in a study of blood T cell repertoires in COVID-19. The method was immunoSEQ multiplex PCR; TCRdb's version includes in-frame clones alone and lacks a portion of them. The repertoire consists of nearly 90,000 clones, with about 92% occurring once and the leading ten covering 6.5% to 8%. The sequencing input was peripheral blood. The receptors here all came from a man between 18 and 29 years old with COVID-19, enrolled during active disease.

This chain joins TRBV27 and TRBJ2-2; D is perhaps TRBD1 (5 bases). Germline V gene lookup returns CDR1 MNHEY and CDR2 SMNVEV (reference sequence). V was shortened by 2 bases and J by 3 bases, with 13 bases between the two germline ends. This CDR3 has 16 amino acids. The CDR3 region has the DNA TGTGCCAGCAGTTTAGATGCAGGGCTGTACACCGGGGAGCTGTTTTTT. This gives the protein CASSLDAGLYTGELFF.

This clone appeared a few times. V usage is TRBV28 and J usage is TRBJ1-1; D call uncertain. Trimming removed 4 bases at V and 1 base at J, with 16 bases between. The germline V gene encodes CDR1 MDHEN and CDR2 SYDVKM. This CDR3 region has 16 residues. For the CDR3, the DNA is TGTGCCAGCAGTTCCGAGCCATTCAGGTGGAACACTGAAGCTTTCTTT. Its protein is CASSSEPFRWNTEAFF.

The chain joins TRBV19 to TRBJ1-1; D perhaps matches TRBD1 (5 bases). CDR3 length: 17 amino acids. Germline CDR1 and CDR2: LNHDA and SQIVND (reference sequence). The V end lost 6 bases, the J end lost 0 bases, and 20 bases lay between the germline ends. This CDR3 reads CASRDWGREGMNTEAFF. The CDR3 nucleotides read TGTGCCAGTAGGGACTGGGGCAGGGAGGGCATGAACACTGAAGCTTTCTTT.